A single sample is the source of the 18 T cell receptor beta chains below, sequenced in a study of blood T cells in healthy people across ages. Next came a second PCR, run for about 6 to 12 cycles, which used a sample-barcoded 5' primer along with a J-beta primer mix. TCRdb reanalysed the 5' RACE reads using MiXCR and keeps one entry per CDR3 protein. The top ten hold roughly 10% of the sample, which has about 1.6 million distinct CDR3 sequences, around 35% seen once. The sequenced sample consisted of blood. Receptors were obtained from a woman aged 30 to 39 in good health.

The DNA for the CDR3 is TGTGCCAGCAGCTCCGGACTAGTTGGAGAGACCCAGTACTTC. It encodes CASSSGLVGETQYF. This chain joins TRBV7-8 and TRBJ2-5, with 7 bases that match TRBD2. Germline V lookup: CDR1 SGHVS, CDR2 FQNEAQ. CDR3 length: 14 residues. The V segment lost 4 bases and the J segment 4 bases; nucleotides outside the gene matches: 6.

This clonotype was seen more than once but under ten times. V gene TRBV5-1 combines with J gene TRBJ2-1, with 9 nucleotides matching TRBD2. V dropped 2 bases and J dropped 6; count of bases not matched to a gene: 9. The CDR3 is made up of 16 amino acids. Germline CDR1 is SGHRS and CDR2 is YFSETQ. The CDR3 protein is CASSLSGAGGPNEQFF. CDR3 coding DNA: TGCGCCAGCAGCTTATCGGGAGCGGGAGGTCCCAATGAGCAGTTCTTC. Full variable domain (rest looked up from reference TRBV5-1 and TRBJ2-1): KAGVTQTPRYLIKTRGQQVTLSCSPISGHRSVSWYQQTPGQGLQFLFEYFSETQRNKGNFPGRFSGRQFSNSRSEMNVSTLELGDSALYLCASSLSGAGGPNEQFFGPGTRLTVL.

The rearrangement joins TRBV6-1 to TRBJ2-7, with TRBD1 matching 9 bases. CDR1 is MNHNS, CDR2 SASEGT, per germline. The CDR3 is 16 amino acids. J gave up 3 bases and V 9 bases, and 15 bases lay outside the gene matches. CDR3 coding DNA: TGTGCCAGGCGAGGGACAGGGTTGAGTGGAGGCTACGAGCAGTACTTC. Translated: CARRGTGLSGGYEQYF.

This clonotype was picked up a small number of times. The chain is built from TRBV11-2 and TRBJ2-3, with TRBD2 identical over 10 bases. Germline-derived CDR1 and CDR2 are SGHAT and FQNNGV. J was trimmed by 2 bases and V by 0 bases; bases with no gene match: 8. This CDR3 has 18 residues. The CDR3 DNA is TGTGCCAGCAGCTTAGATCGGGGTAGCGGGGGGATCACAGATACGCAGTATTTT. This translates into CASSLDRGSGGITDTQYF.

The chain links TRBV9 to TRBJ2-3; 9 bases match TRBD2. The CDR3 runs 18 residues. V dropped 3 bases and J dropped 2; count of bases not matched to a gene: 13. In germline, CDR1 is SGDLS, CDR2 YYNGEE. The CDR3: CASSARGGAGGFTDTQYF. As DNA, the CDR3 is TGTGCCAGCAGCGCCCGGGGCGGCGCGGGAGGGTTCACAGATACGCAGTATTTT.

In this sample, this clonotype turned up a few times. The DNA of the CDR3 is TGCAGTGCCTCGCGTGGGGGTCTGAGCACAGATACGCAGTATTTT. It encodes CSASRGGLSTDTQYF. The gene calls are TRBV20-1 and TRBJ2-3; TRBD1 or TRBD2 may be the D gene (5 bases each). Germline loops: CDR1 DFQATT, CDR2 SNEGSKA (reference sequence). V lost 6 bases, J lost 0 bases, and 16 bases lay in between. CDR3 length: 15 residues.

This sequence joins TRBV10-3 and TRBJ2-1; TRBD2 agrees at 9 bases. Germline CDR1 and CDR2: ENHRY and SYGVKD. The junction had 8 bases not matched to a gene; V was cut back by 8 bases and J by 9 bases. The CDR3 has 13 amino acids. The CDR3 DNA reads as TGTGCCATCGGGGCGGGAGGGCCTGCTGAGCAGTTCTTC. This encodes CAIGAGGPAEQFF.

This clonotype appeared many times. The chain employs TRBV4-2 and TRBJ2-3; 9 positions agree with TRBD1. Germline values: CDR1 LGHNA, CDR2 YNFKEQ. The CDR3 has 15 residues. J gave up 1 base and V 5 bases, and 4 bases lay outside the gene matches. The CDR3 nucleotides are TGTGCCAGCAGCAACCGGGACAGGGGCACAGATACGCAGTATTTT. This translates into CASSNRDRGTDTQYF.

The chain recombines TRBV27 with TRBJ2-2; D is perhaps TRBD1 or TRBD2 (5 bases each). Trimming took off 1 base at V and 4 bases at J, with 13 bases between the two ends. The CDR3 totals 16 residues. The V gene's germline CDR1 is MNHEY and CDR2 SMNVEV (reference sequence). The CDR3 sequence: CASSLFARDGTGELFF. DNA for the CDR3: TGTGCCAGCAGTTTATTTGCCAGGGACGGCACCGGGGAGCTGTTTTTT.

In regard to this clonotype: One junction end does not reproduce the germline sequence, and a read error may be involved. This chain links TRBV27 with TRBJ1-2; D not resolved. The CDR3 runs 13 residues. Germline V lookup: CDR1 MNHEY, CDR2 SMNVEV (reference sequence). The DNA of the CDR3 is TGTGCCGGCAGTTTGGATCGGGGTGGGGGCTACACCTTC. Translating it yields CAGSLDRGGGYTF.

The chain has TRBV25-1 and TRBJ1-6, with no clear D. Germline V gene lookup returns CDR1 MGHDK and CDR2 SYGVNS. Between the trimmed V and J ends, which lost 4 bases and 5 bases, there was a span of 12 bases. CDR3 length: 15 residues. CDR3 bases: TGTGCCAGCAGTGGCACCGGGAACCATAATTCACCCCTCCACTTT. Its protein product is CASSGTGNHNSPLHF. The full variable domain, with the rest looked up from reference TRBV25-1 and TRBJ1-6, is EADIYQTPRYLVIGTGKKITLECSQTMGHDKMYWYQQDPGMELHLIHYSYGVNSTEKGDLSSESTVSRIRTEHFPLTLESARPSHTSQYLCASSGTGNHNSPLHFGNGTRLTVT.

A few counts support this clonotype. This chain uses TRBV12-3 or TRBV12-4 with TRBJ1-1, with a tentative D call TRBD1 (5 bases). Trimming pared 3 bases from V and 4 bases from J, leaving 15 bases between. The CDR3 is 15 residues long. As DNA, the CDR3 is TGTGCCAGCAGTTTCTCGACGGGGGGGTCCACTGAAGCTTTCTTT. Protein product: CASSFSTGGSTEAFF.

This chain links TRBV9 with TRBJ1-2, with TRBD1 matching over 8 bases. With 4 bases clipped from V and 6 bases from J, the junction kept 5 bases outside the gene matches. Looked up from germline, CDR1 is SGDLS and CDR2 is YYNGEE. This CDR3 contains 13 residues. Here the CDR3 DNA reads TGTGCCAGCAGCAACGGACAGGGTGATGGCTACACCTTC. It yields the protein CASSNGQGDGYTF.

This clonotype was seen more than once but under ten times. This chain links TRBV5-1 with TRBJ1-2; D call uncertain. Germline CDR1 SGHRS, CDR2 YFSETQ. CDR3 size: 14 residues. Trimming left V 4 bases short and J 4 bases short, with 14 bases between. CDR3 in DNA: TGCGCCAGCAGCCCTAGGACGGAAGCCTATGGCTACACCTTC. It is translated as CASSPRTEAYGYTF.

The rearrangement links TRBV3-1 to TRBJ2-7, with D possibly TRBD1 on 6 matching bases. From germline, CDR1 is LGHDT and CDR2 YNNKEL (reference sequence). The V gene lost 1 base and the J gene lost 3 bases, with 13 bases spanning the gap. CDR3 length: 15 residues. CDR3 region: CASSQVGTTHYEQYF. The DNA of the CDR3 is TGTGCCAGCAGCCAAGTAGGGACAACGCACTACGAGCAGTACTTC.

The V gene is TRBV7-2, the J gene TRBJ2-7; 9 positions agree with TRBD1. From germline, CDR1 is SGHTA and CDR2 FQGNSA. This CDR3 is built from 15 residues. V was pared by 5 bases and J by 2 bases, with 7 bases of the junction left unmatched. This CDR3 reads CASSAGQGRPYEQYF. The CDR3 DNA is TGTGCCAGCAGCGCAGGACAGGGGAGACCCTACGAGCAGTACTTC.

The chain couples TRBV29-1 to TRBJ2-6; D not resolved. CDR3 length equals 14 residues. V lost 4 bases and J lost 4, with 11 bases in between. Per the germline V gene, CDR1 is SQVTM and CDR2 is ANQGSEA. This CDR3 is CSVAFFAGANVLTF. The CDR3 bases are TGCAGCGTTGCCTTTTTTGCCGGGGCCAACGTCCTGACTTTC.

The CDR3 is CASSVGEGGPQHF. The CDR3 DNA reads as TGTGCCAGCAGCGTAGGTGAAGGCGGGCCCCAGCATTTT. The gene calls are TRBV9 and TRBJ1-5; D ambiguous. In germline, CDR1 is SGDLS, CDR2 YYNGEE. The V end was cut by 0 bases, the J end by 9 bases, with 10 bases between. The CDR3 loop spans 13 amino acids.